This T cell receptor beta chain was sequenced for a study of T cell responses to AZD1222 COVID-19 vaccine. Turning to the study itself: Whether given at about 4 or about 12 weeks, second doses were pooled.

Turning to this clone: Its matching antigen is unknown.

Deletions cut 5 bases from V and 0 bases from J, with 7 bases between. Germline lookup yields CDR1 SGHTA and CDR2 FQGNSA. The CDR3 is 13 residues long. The data were produced by immunoSEQ multiplex PCR, yet TCRdb's version contains in-frame clones alone and is incomplete. The profile covers roughly 100,000 clones, with roughly 83% appearing a single time and around 15% taken by the ten largest. Study findings and constraints: In the spike-specific TCR repertoire, nearly half reportedly target unmutated variant regions.

The chain has TRBV7-2 and TRBJ1-1; no reliable D call. This TCR came from an adult in good health. The sequencing here drew on peripheral blood, taken on day 0 of AZD1222 vaccination. This chain's CDR3 is CASSPQLNTEAFF. The CDR3 nucleotides read TGTGCCAGCAGCCCCCAGTTGAACACTGAAGCTTTCTTT.